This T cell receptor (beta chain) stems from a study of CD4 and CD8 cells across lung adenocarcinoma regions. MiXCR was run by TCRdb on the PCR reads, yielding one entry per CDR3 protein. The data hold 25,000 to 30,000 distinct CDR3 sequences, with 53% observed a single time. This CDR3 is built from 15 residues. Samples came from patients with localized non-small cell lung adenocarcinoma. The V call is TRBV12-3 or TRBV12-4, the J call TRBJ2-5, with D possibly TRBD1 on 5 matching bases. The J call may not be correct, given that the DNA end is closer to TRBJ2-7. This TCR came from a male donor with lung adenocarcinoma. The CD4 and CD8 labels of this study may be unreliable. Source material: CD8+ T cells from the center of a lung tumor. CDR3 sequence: CASSFGALPAYEQYF. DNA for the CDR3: TGTGCCAGCAGTTTTGGGGCGCTCCCGGCCTACGAGCAGTACTTC.